These T cell receptor beta chains were read from a single sample in a study of blood T cell repertoires in COVID-19. Here immunoSEQ multiplex PCR was the method, and the copy in TCRdb shows in-frame clones only, minus some. The sample records around 200,000 clones, around 80% being singletons. Sequenced sample: peripheral blood. The receptors derive from a woman aged 70-85 years with acute or convalescent COVID-19. Each CDR3 is given with its conserved first and last residue. A D gene is named only where the DNA matches it firmly. Clone size is not always given. Where it is, it says once, few, many or a class for expanded clones.

cdr3_aa | cdr3_nt | d_call | clone_size | j_call | v_call
CASSLDTGDNQPQHF | TGTGCCAGCAGCTTGGACACAGGAGACAATCAGCCCCAGCATTTT | NA | NA | TRBJ1-5 | TRBV7-8
CASSKGLAEIYEQYF | TGTGCCAGCAGCAAGGGACTAGCGGAGATCTACGAGCAGTACTTC | TRBD2 | NA | TRBJ2-7 | TRBV7-6
CASGLGPQGDNYGYTF | TGCGCCAGCGGGTTGGGGCCTCAGGGGGATAACTATGGCTACACCTTC | TRBD1 | NA | TRBJ1-2 | TRBV23-1
CASSLTGLNTEAFF | TGTGCCAGCAGCTTGACAGGCCTGAACACTGAAGCTTTCTTT | NA | NA | TRBJ1-1 | TRBV5-4
CAASGRAQETQYF | TGTGCCGCTAGCGGGAGGGCCCAAGAGACCCAGTACTTC | TRBD2 | NA | TRBJ2-5 | TRBV2
CASSTGTVGYEQYF | TGTGCCAGCTCAACCGGGACAGTAGGCTACGAGCAGTACTTC | TRBD1 | NA | TRBJ2-7 | TRBV18
CASSLRHLISGANVLTF | TGTGCCAGCAGCTTGAGACACCTCATCTCTGGGGCCAACGTCCTGACTTTC | NA | NA | TRBJ2-6 | TRBV7-9
CASSLNRAAGELFF | TGTGCCAGCAGCCTAAACAGGGCGGCCGGGGAGCTGTTTTTT | NA | NA | TRBJ2-2 | TRBV7-8
CASSLATRTGTDTQYF | TGTGCCAGCAGCTTAGCGACGAGGACAGGCACAGATACGCAGTATTTT | NA | NA | TRBJ2-3 | TRBV7-6
CASSSGTPQETQYF | TGCGCCAGCAGCTCCGGGACACCCCAAGAGACCCAGTACTTC | NA | NA | TRBJ2-5 | TRBV5-1
CASSLEQGPNQPQHF | TGTGCCAGCAGCTTAGAACAGGGGCCAAATCAGCCCCAGCATTTT | TRBD1 | once | TRBJ1-5 | TRBV7-2
CASSNTGTGSGGTQYF | TGTGCCAGCAGTAATACCGGGACAGGGTCCGGGGGGACCCAGTACTTC | TRBD1 | NA | TRBJ2-5 | TRBV2
CAISDRLEGAGEQFF | TGTGCCATCAGTGATCGGCTCGAGGGGGCGGGTGAGCAGTTCTTC | TRBD1 | NA | TRBJ2-1 | TRBV10-3
CASSFIRQGGETQYF | TGTGCCAGCAGCTTCATAAGGCAGGGTGGGGAGACCCAGTACTTC | NA | NA | TRBJ2-5 | TRBV7-9
CASSYLATNEKLFF | TGTGCCAGCAGTTACCTAGCAACTAATGAAAAACTGTTTTTT | NA | NA | TRBJ1-4 | TRBV6-6
CASSLKQGHTGDEKLFF | TGCGCCAGCAGCTTGAAACAGGGCCATACAGGGGACGAAAAACTGTTTTTT | TRBD1 | few | TRBJ1-4 | TRBV5-1
CASSMQNSQKLFF | TGTGCCAGTAGTATGCAAAACAGTCAAAAACTGTTTTTT | NA | NA | TRBJ1-4 | TRBV19
CASTISTSGKGHSYEQYF | TGTGCCAGCACAATTTCGACTAGCGGGAAAGGACATTCCTACGAGCAGTACTTC | TRBD2 | NA | TRBJ2-7 | TRBV3-1/TRBV3-2
CASSTGLASETQYF | TGTGCCAGCAGCACCGGACTAGCGAGTGAGACCCAGTACTTC | TRBD2 | NA | TRBJ2-5 | TRBV6-5
CASSHRTHNSPLHF | TGTGCCAGCAGCCATCGGACACATAATTCACCCCTCCACTTT | NA | NA | TRBJ1-6 | TRBV28
CSVAGGQETQYF | TGCAGCGTCGCGGGAGGCCAAGAGACCCAGTACTTC | TRBD2 | NA | TRBJ2-5 | TRBV29-1
CASSFGATNEKLFF | TGCGCCAGCAGCTTTGGAGCAACTAATGAAAAACTGTTTTTT | NA | NA | TRBJ1-4 | TRBV5-1
CASSLFLAGTGELFF | TGTGCCAGCAGTTTGTTCCTAGCGGGGACCGGGGAGCTGTTTTTT | TRBD2 | NA | TRBJ2-2 | TRBV28
CASSQAGTSGPHGTDTQYF | TGTGCCAGCAGCCAAGCGGGGACTAGCGGGCCCCATGGCACAGATACGCAGTATTTT | TRBD2 | NA | TRBJ2-3 | TRBV3-1/TRBV3-2
CASSSTGGNEQFF | TGTGCCAGCAGCTCTACAGGGGGCAATGAGCAGTTCTTC | TRBD1 | NA | TRBJ2-1 | TRBV7-2
CASTERGRYNEQFF | TGTGCCAGCACCGAGCGGGGCCGCTACAATGAGCAGTTCTTC | TRBD2 | NA | TRBJ2-1 | TRBV5-6
CASSYAQGKQYF | TGTGCCAGCAGTTACGCCCAGGGAAAGCAGTACTTC | NA | once | TRBJ2-7 | TRBV6-2/TRBV6-3
CASSTTDSWDSPLHF | TGTGCCAGTAGTACGACTGACTCGTGGGATTCACCCCTCCACTTT | NA | NA | TRBJ1-6 | TRBV19
CASSPQVTYEQYF | TGTGCCAGCAGCCCCCAGGTTACCTACGAGCAGTACTTC | NA | NA | TRBJ2-7 | TRBV11-2
CASRRQEVNTEAFF | TGTGCCAGCAGAAGACAGGAGGTGAACACTGAAGCTTTCTTT | NA | NA | TRBJ1-1 | TRBV28
CSVEMDRGPGQYF | TGCAGCGTTGAGATGGACAGGGGACCCGGGCAGTACTTC | TRBD1 | once | TRBJ2-7 | TRBV29-1
CASSGLRGAVRETQYF | TGTGCCAGCAGCGGGCTCCGGGGGGCAGTCAGAGAGACCCAGTACTTC | NA | NA | TRBJ2-5 | TRBV7-2
CASSLTGSDYEQYF | TGTGCCAGCAGCTTAACGGGGTCAGACTACGAGCAGTACTTC | NA | NA | TRBJ2-7 | TRBV7-2
CASSLDRGTRQNTGELFF | TGTGCCAGCAGCTTAGACAGGGGCACTAGACAGAACACCGGGGAGCTGTTTTTT | TRBD1 | NA | TRBJ2-2 | TRBV7-9
CASSPGQGAGEQYF | TGTGCCAGCTCACCGGGACAGGGGGCAGGCGAGCAGTACTTC | TRBD1 | NA | TRBJ2-7 | TRBV18
CASSSSPDRRNTEAFF | TGTGCCAGCAGTTCCTCCCCGGACAGGAGGAACACTGAAGCTTTCTTT | TRBD1 | few | TRBJ1-1 | TRBV6-5
CASSRTSGRGTGELFF | TGTGCCAGTAGTCGGACTAGCGGGAGGGGCACCGGGGAGCTGTTTTTT | TRBD2 | NA | TRBJ2-2 | TRBV19
CASSLRVGLAKETQYF | TGTGCCAGCAGCTTGAGGGTAGGGCTAGCAAAAGAGACCCAGTACTTC | NA | NA | TRBJ2-5 | TRBV5-4
CASSFSHRGSYEQYF | TGTGCCAGCAGCTTCTCGCACAGGGGCTCCTACGAGCAGTACTTC | TRBD1 | few | TRBJ2-7 | TRBV5-4
CASSFPGGGELFF | TGTGCCAGCAGTTTCCCGGGGGGCGGGGAGCTGTTTTTT | TRBD2 | few | TRBJ2-2 | TRBV27
CSVAFSYNEQFF | TGCAGCGTTGCCTTTTCCTACAATGAGCAGTTCTTC | NA | NA | TRBJ2-1 | TRBV29-1
CASTRTGGTGELFF | TGTGCCAGCACTCGGACAGGGGGGACCGGGGAGCTGTTTTTT | TRBD1 | NA | TRBJ2-2 | TRBV6-4
CASSSRTDTSGPYNEQFF | TGCGCCAGCAGCTCGCGGACTGATACTAGCGGCCCCTACAATGAGCAGTTCTTC | TRBD2 | NA | TRBJ2-1 | TRBV4-1
CASSPSSSTSDEQYF | TGTGCCAGCAGCCCATCTAGCTCAACGTCGGACGAGCAGTACTTC | NA | few | TRBJ2-7 | TRBV14
CASSLLAGNTEAFF | TGTGCCAGCAGCTTACTGGCAGGGAACACTGAAGCTTTCTTT | NA | NA | TRBJ1-1 | TRBV7-2
CASSRPGTDNYGYTF | TGTGCCAGCAGCCGTCCCGGGACAGACAACTATGGCTACACCTTC | TRBD1 | NA | TRBJ1-2 | TRBV4-2
CASSLGLAGGGETQYF | TGTGCCAGCAGCCTGGGACTAGCGGGAGGAGGAGAGACCCAGTACTTC | TRBD2 | NA | TRBJ2-5 | TRBV5-4
CASRGDSVTEQYF | TGTGCCAGCAGGGGGGACTCAGTTACGGAGCAGTACTTC | NA | NA | TRBJ2-7 | TRBV12-3/TRBV12-4
CASSPPDSTQETQYF | TGTGCCAGCAGCCCACCGGACAGCACACAAGAGACCCAGTACTTC | NA | few | TRBJ2-5 | TRBV28
CASSQGVYNEQFF | TGTGCCAGCAGCCAGGGCGTTTACAATGAGCAGTTCTTC | NA | NA | TRBJ2-1 | TRBV7-2
CASRPGQGAYEQYF | TGTGCCAGCCGCCCGGGACAGGGGGCCTACGAGCAGTACTTC | TRBD1 | few | TRBJ2-7 | TRBV11-2
CASSGGTSYEQYF | TGTGCCAGCAGTGGCGGGACTTCCTACGAGCAGTACTTC | NA | NA | TRBJ2-7 | TRBV25-1
CASSQGGDTQYF | TGCGCCAGCAGCCAGGGAGGAGATACGCAGTATTTT | NA | NA | TRBJ2-3 | TRBV5-1
CASSDSCFGQQSYEQYF | TGTGCCAGCAGTGACTCGTGTTTCGGACAGCAATCCTACGAGCAGTACTTC | NA | NA | TRBJ2-7 | TRBV6-4
CASRDRPGLMSGYTF | TGCGCCAGCAGAGACCGGCCGGGTCTCATGAGTGGCTACACCTTC | NA | NA | TRBJ1-2 | TRBV5-1
CASNLAGETGEQYF | TGCGCCAGCAACCTAGCGGGAGAAACGGGGGAGCAGTACTTC | TRBD2 | NA | TRBJ2-7 | TRBV5-1
CASTLGGSGRAGETQYF | TGTGCCAGCACCTTAGGAGGTAGCGGGAGGGCCGGGGAGACCCAGTACTTC | TRBD2 | NA | TRBJ2-5 | TRBV28
CATKGSGTRVGELFF | TGTGCCACCAAGGGTAGCGGGACGAGGGTCGGGGAGCTGTTTTTT | TRBD2 | NA | TRBJ2-2 | TRBV24-1